This T cell receptor beta chain was identified in a study of cytomegalovirus exposure and HLA in healthy donors. Points from the study as a whole: For most TCR beta V segments, an earlier analysis put the productive rate at about 87% or about 30% of the time. A later analysis reportedly found fewer N-insertions in an Asian-associated ancestry cluster than the roughly 670-donor mean.

PCR primers comprised 60 Vbeta and 13 Jbeta primers. Sequenced by immunoSEQ multiplex PCR; TCRdb stores in-frame clones only, minus some. The table lists under 200,000 clones, about 65% of them singletons. This clone was detected only once. Its antigen remains unidentified. Germline V CDR1 and CDR2: SGDLS, YYNGEE. The CDR3 extends over 15 amino acids. The V segment lost 4 bases and the J segment 8 bases; nucleotides outside the gene matches: 11. The source material was PBMCs. J is TRBJ2-1 and V is TRBV9, with 8 nucleotides matching TRBD1. This receptor was obtained from a young woman in good health and CMV-seropositive. The CDR3 DNA sequence: TGTGCCAGCAGCCCCCGGACAGGGCCCGGCGATGAGCAGTTCTTC. Translated, it gives CASSPRTGPGDEQFF.